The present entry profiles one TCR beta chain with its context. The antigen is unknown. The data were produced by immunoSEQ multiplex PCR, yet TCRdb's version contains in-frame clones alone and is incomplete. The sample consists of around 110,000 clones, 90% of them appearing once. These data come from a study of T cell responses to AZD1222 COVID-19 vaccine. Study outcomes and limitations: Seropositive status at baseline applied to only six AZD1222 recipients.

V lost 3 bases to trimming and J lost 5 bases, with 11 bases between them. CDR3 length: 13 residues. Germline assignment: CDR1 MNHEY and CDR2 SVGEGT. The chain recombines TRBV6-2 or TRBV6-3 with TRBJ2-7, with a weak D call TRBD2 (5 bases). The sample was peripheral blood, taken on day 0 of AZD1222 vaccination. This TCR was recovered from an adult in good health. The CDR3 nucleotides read TGTGCCAGCAGTTATCACACTAGGAACGAGCAGTACTTC. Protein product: CASSYHTRNEQYF.